This T cell receptor beta chain was found in a study of response to subunit inactivated influenza vaccine. The study's findings and limits: It was the authors' suggestion that each seasonal influenza vaccination recruits few new T cells.

Trimming removed 3 bases at V and 7 bases at J, with 15 bases between. This CDR3 contains 15 residues. TCRdb called the RT-PCR reads again in MiXCR, with one record for every CDR3 protein. The sample shows 450,000 to 500,000 distinct CDR3 sequences, approximately 11% of them seen only once. The table lists this clonotype with many counts. Antigen: not known. The rearrangement links TRBV12-3 or TRBV12-4 to TRBJ1-4; D might be TRBD1 (6 bases). Material: PBMCs from blood, obtained roughly 47 days after vaccination. This clonotype originated in a man between 50 and 59 years old who received an inactivated influenza vaccine. CDR3 protein: CASSFAGARVEKLFF. CDR3 sequence (DNA): TGTGCCAGCAGTTTCGCGGGGGCGCGGGTTGAAAAACTGTTTTTT.